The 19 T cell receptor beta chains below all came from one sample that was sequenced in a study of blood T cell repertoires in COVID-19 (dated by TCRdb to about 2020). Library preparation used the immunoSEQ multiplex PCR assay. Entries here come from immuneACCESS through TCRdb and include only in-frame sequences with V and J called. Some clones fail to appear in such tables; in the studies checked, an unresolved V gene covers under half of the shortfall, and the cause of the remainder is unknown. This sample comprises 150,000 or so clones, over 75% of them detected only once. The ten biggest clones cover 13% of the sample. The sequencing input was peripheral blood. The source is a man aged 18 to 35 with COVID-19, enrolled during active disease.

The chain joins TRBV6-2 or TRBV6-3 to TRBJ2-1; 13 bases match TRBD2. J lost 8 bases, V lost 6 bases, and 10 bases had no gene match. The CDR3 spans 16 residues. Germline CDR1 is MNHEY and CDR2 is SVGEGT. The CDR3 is CASSLPGTSGIDEQFF. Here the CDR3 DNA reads TGTGCCAGCAGCCTCCCCGGGACTAGCGGGATCGATGAGCAGTTCTTC.

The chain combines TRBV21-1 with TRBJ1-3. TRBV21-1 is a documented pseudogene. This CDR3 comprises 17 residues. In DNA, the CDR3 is TGTGCCAGCAGCAAAGGGCGGCGGCCAAAAGCCGGAAACACCATATATTTT. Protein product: CASSKGRRPKAGNTIYF.

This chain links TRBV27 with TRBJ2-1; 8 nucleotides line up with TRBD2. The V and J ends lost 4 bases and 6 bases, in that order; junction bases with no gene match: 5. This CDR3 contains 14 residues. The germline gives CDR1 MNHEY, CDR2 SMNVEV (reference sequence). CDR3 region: CASSSGLARNEQFF. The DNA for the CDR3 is TGTGCCAGCAGTTCCGGACTAGCCCGCAATGAGCAGTTCTTC.

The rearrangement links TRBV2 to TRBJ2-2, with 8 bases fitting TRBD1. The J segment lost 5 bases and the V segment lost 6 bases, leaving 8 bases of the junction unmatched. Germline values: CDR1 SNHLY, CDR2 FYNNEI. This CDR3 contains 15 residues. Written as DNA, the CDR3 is TGTGCCAGCAGCAGCCGGGACAGGAGGACCGGGGAGCTGTTTTTT. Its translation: CASSSRDRRTGELFF.

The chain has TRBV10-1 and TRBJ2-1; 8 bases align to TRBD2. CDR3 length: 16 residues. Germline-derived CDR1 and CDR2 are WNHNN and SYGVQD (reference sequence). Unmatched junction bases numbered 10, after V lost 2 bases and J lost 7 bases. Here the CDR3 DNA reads TGCGCCAGCAGTGAGCCGGAGGAGGTAGCGGGAAATGAGCAGTTCTTC. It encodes CASSEPEEVAGNEQFF.

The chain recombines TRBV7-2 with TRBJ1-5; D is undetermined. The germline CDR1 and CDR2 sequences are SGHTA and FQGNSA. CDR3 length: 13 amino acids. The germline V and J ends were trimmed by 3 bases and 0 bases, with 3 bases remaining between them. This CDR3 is CASSFYSNQPQHF. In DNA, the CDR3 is TGTGCCAGCAGCTTTTATAGCAATCAGCCCCAGCATTTT.

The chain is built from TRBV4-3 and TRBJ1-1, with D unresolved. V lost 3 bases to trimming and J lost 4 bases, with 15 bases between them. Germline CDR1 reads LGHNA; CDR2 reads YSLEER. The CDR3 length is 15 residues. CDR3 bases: TGCGCCAGCAGCCACTACTTAGGAGTTGGCACTGAAGCTTTCTTT. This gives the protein CASSHYLGVGTEAFF.

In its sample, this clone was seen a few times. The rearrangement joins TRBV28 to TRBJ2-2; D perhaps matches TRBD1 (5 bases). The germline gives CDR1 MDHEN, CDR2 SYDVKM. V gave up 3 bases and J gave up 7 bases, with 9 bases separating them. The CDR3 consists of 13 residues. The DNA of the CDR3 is TGTGCCAGCAGTTTGGGGCGGAACGGGGAGCTGTTTTTT. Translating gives CASSLGRNGELFF.

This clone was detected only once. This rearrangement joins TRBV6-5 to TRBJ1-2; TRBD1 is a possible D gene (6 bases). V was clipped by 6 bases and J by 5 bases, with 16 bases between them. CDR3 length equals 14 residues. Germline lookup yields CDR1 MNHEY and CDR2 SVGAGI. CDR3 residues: CASSPRQVGYGYTF. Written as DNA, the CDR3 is TGTGCCAGCAGCCCCAGACAGGTTGGATATGGCTACACCTTC.

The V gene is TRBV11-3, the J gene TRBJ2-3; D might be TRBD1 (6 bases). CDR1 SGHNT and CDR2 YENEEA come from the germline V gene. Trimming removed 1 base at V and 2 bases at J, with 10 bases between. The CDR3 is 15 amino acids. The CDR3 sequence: CASSLVPGHTDTQYF. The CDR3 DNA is TGTGCCAGCAGCTTAGTTCCGGGACACACAGATACGCAGTATTTT.

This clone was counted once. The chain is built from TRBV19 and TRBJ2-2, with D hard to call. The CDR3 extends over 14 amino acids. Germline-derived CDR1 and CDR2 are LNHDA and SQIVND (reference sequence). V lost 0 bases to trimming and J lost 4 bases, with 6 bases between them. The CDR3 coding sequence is TGTGCCAGTAGTATAGATCGGGTCACCGGGGAGCTGTTTTTT. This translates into CASSIDRVTGELFF.

Here the CDR3 reads CASSLAPETQYF. The CDR3 DNA follows: TGCGCCAGCAGCTTGGCCCCGGAGACCCAGTACTTC. The V and J genes are TRBV5-1 and TRBJ2-5; no firm D call. The germline V gene encodes CDR1 SGHRS and CDR2 YFSETQ. The CDR3 runs to 12 residues. V lost 0 bases and J lost 5, with 5 bases in between. Based on the CDR3 plus reference TRBV5-1 and TRBJ2-5, the full variable domain is KAGVTQTPRYLIKTRGQQVTLSCSPISGHRSVSWYQQTPGQGLQFLFEYFSETQRNKGNFPGRFSGRQFSNSRSEMNVSTLELGDSALYLCASSLAPETQYFGPGTRLLVL.

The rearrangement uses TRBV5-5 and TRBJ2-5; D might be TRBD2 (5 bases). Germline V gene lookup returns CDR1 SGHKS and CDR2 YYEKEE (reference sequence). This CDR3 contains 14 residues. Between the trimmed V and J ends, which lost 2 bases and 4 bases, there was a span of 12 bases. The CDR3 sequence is CASSLFLGGETQYF. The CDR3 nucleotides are TGTGCCAGCAGCTTATTCCTAGGAGGAGAGACCCAGTACTTC.

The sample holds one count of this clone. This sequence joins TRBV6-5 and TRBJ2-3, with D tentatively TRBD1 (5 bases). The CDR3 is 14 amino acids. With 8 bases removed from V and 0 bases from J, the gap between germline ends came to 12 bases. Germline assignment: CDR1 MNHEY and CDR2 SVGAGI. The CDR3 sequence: CASAHGASTDTQYF. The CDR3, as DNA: TGTGCCAGCGCCCATGGGGCTAGCACAGATACGCAGTATTTT.

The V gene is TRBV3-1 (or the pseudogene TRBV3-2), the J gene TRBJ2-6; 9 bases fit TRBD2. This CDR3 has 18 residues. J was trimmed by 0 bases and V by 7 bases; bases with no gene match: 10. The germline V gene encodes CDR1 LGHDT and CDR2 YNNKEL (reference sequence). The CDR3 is CASKLAGWRTSGANVLTF. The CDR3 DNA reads TGTGCCAGCAAACTAGCGGGTTGGCGTACCTCTGGGGCCAACGTCCTGACTTTC.

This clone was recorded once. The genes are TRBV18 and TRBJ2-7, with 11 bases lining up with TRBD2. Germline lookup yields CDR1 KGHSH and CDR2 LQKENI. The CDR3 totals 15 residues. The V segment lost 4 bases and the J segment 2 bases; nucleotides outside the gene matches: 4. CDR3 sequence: CASSLGTSGTYEQYF. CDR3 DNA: TGTGCCAGCTCACTCGGGACTAGCGGCACCTACGAGCAGTACTTC. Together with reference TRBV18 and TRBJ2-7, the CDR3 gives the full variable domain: NAGVMQNPRHLVRRRGQEARLRCSPMKGHSHVYWYRQLPEEGLKFMVYLQKENIIDESGMPKERFSAEFPKEGPSILRIQQVVRGDSAAYFCASSLGTSGTYEQYFGPGTRLTVT.

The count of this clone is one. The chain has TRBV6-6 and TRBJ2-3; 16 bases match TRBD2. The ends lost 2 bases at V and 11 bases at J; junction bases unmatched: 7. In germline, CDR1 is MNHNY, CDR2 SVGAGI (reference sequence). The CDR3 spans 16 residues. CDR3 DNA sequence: TGTGCCAGCAGTTACGGGACTAGCGGGAGGGCCGGGGGGCAGTATTTT. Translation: CASSYGTSGRAGGQYF.

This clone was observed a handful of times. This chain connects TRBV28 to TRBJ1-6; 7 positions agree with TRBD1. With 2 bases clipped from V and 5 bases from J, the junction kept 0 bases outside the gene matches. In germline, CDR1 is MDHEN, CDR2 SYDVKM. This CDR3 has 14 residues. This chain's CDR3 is CASSLQGDNSPLHF. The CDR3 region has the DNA TGTGCCAGCAGTTTACAGGGGGATAATTCACCCCTCCACTTT.

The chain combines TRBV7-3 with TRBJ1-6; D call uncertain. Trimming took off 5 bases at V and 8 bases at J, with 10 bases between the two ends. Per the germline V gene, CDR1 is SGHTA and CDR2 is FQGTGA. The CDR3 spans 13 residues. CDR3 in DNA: TGTGCCAGCAGCCCCCTCGGGGATTCACCCCTCCACTTT. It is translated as CASSPLGDSPLHF.